One and the same sample provided the 30 T cell receptor beta chains below, sequenced in a study of T cell responses to AZD1222 COVID-19 vaccine. Repertoires were generated with immunoSEQ multiplex PCR, while TCRdb's copy carries only in-frame clones and drops some. Among around 100,000 clones listed, roughly 90% were seen once. The input for sequencing was peripheral blood, taken on day 0 of AZD1222 vaccination. The receptors shown here come from an adult in good health.

The chain links TRBV19 to TRBJ1-1, with 9 bases lining up with TRBD1. Germline CDR1 is LNHDA and CDR2 is SQIVND (reference sequence). J gave up 1 base and V 2 bases, and 2 bases lay outside the gene matches. The length of the CDR3 is 15 residues. The CDR3 region is CASSIRTGANTEAFF. The CDR3 coding sequence is TGTGCCAGTAGTATAAGGACAGGGGCGAACACTGAAGCTTTCTTT.

The chain has TRBV2 and TRBJ1-1, with D possibly being TRBD1 (6 bases). Germline loops: CDR1 SNHLY, CDR2 FYNNEI. There are 15 residues in the CDR3. V was cut by 7 bases and J by 0 bases, with 15 bases left in between. Here the CDR3 reads CASTGPGGLNTEAFF. CDR3 bases: TGTGCCAGCACAGGTCCGGGGGGCCTGAACACTGAAGCTTTCTTT.

This clone was found once. The V gene is TRBV28, the J gene TRBJ1-3; no clear D. The CDR3 has 13 amino acids. Germline loops: CDR1 MDHEN, CDR2 SYDVKM. With 7 bases removed from V and 0 bases from J, the gap between germline ends came to 7 bases. The DNA for the CDR3 is TGTGCCAGCACAGATTTCTCTGGAAACACCATATATTTT. This gives the protein CASTDFSGNTIYF. The full variable domain, in which reference TRBV28 and TRBJ1-3 provide the parts outside the CDR3, is DVKVTQSSRYLVKRTGEKVFLECVQDMDHENMFWYRQDPGLGLRLIYFSYDVKMKEKGDIPEGYSVSREKKERFSLILESASTNQTSMYLCASTDFSGNTIYFGEGSWLTVV.

The rearrangement joins TRBV27 to TRBJ1-1; D gene uncertain. The CDR3 totals 15 residues. Per germline, CDR1 MNHEY and CDR2 SMNVEV (reference sequence). The V and J ends lost 4 bases and 1 base respectively, with 13 bases between them. CDR3 sequence (DNA): TGTGCCAGCAGTTGGACGGCATTGGAGAACACTGAAGCTTTCTTT. This encodes CASSWTALENTEAFF.

The rearrangement links TRBV28 to TRBJ1-4; 9 nucleotides match TRBD1. V shed 6 bases and J 7 bases; nucleotides not matched to a gene: 12. This CDR3 has 16 amino acids. CDR1 is MDHEN, CDR2 SYDVKM, per germline. Written as DNA, the CDR3 is TGTGCCAGCAGCGTAATCGGACAGGGGAAGGTTGAAAAACTGTTTTTT. This sequence encodes CASSVIGQGKVEKLFF.

This clone was detected once. As DNA, the CDR3 is TGTGCCAGTAGTAAGGGTGGCAGCTTGAACACTGAAGCTTTCTTT. Amino acids: CASSKGGSLNTEAFF. The chain combines TRBV19 with TRBJ1-1, with D uncertain. This CDR3 has 15 residues. The V gene lost 4 bases and the J gene lost 0 bases, with 12 bases spanning the gap. Germline-derived CDR1 and CDR2 are LNHDA and SQIVND (reference sequence).

The chain links TRBV3-1 (or the pseudogene TRBV3-2) to TRBJ1-5; D might be TRBD1 (6 bases). CDR1 LGHDT and CDR2 YNNKEL come from the germline V gene (reference sequence). Trimming removed 0 bases at V and 7 bases at J, with 16 bases between. The CDR3 runs 16 residues. The chain's CDR3 is CASSQDFEGVGQPQHF. The CDR3 DNA reads TGTGCCAGCAGCCAAGATTTTGAGGGGGTAGGGCAGCCCCAGCATTTT.

This clone was found once. This chain connects TRBV10-1 to TRBJ2-2; 11 nucleotides match TRBD1. The V segment lost 6 bases and the J segment 1 base; nucleotides outside the gene matches: 10. The length of the CDR3 is 18 residues. CDR1 and CDR2 from the germline V gene are WNHNN and SYGVQD (reference sequence). CDR3 in DNA: TGCGCCAGCAGGGGGGACAGGGGGAACCATCAGAACACCGGGGAGCTGTTTTTT. This codes for CASRGDRGNHQNTGELFF.

The chain couples TRBV11-2 to TRBJ2-5; D unclear. The CDR3 has 12 amino acids. From germline, CDR1 is SGHAT and CDR2 FQNNGV. Between the trimmed V and J ends, which lost 0 bases and 5 bases, there was a span of 4 bases. CDR3 coding DNA: TGTGCCAGCAGCTTAGATAGGGAGACCCAGTACTTC. This codes for CASSLDRETQYF.

J is TRBJ1-4 and V is TRBV7-3; maybe TRBD1 (6 bases). The CDR3 runs 16 residues. The germline V gene encodes CDR1 SGHTA and CDR2 FQGTGA. V was trimmed by 2 bases and J by 8 bases, leaving 18 bases between them. The CDR3 nucleotides are TGTGCCAGCAGCTTATGGGGCAGGGGCGGAGGGGAAAAACTGTTTTTT. Residues: CASSLWGRGGGEKLFF.

The chain links TRBV6-5 to TRBJ1-5, with D possibly matching TRBD1 (6 bases). The length of the CDR3 is 14 residues. V dropped 5 bases and J dropped 8 bases, with 16 bases sitting between them. Germline CDR1 MNHEY, CDR2 SVGAGI. The CDR3 sequence: CASSRTGSMEPQHF. In nucleotides, the CDR3 is TGTGCCAGCAGTCGCACAGGGTCGATGGAGCCCCAGCATTTT.

The gene calls are TRBV2 and TRBJ1-1; D ambiguous. Trimming took 6 bases from V and 0 from J, leaving 14 bases between them. The germline V gene has CDR1 SNHLY and CDR2 FYNNEI. The CDR3 totals 15 residues. The CDR3 loop is CASSPGEGVNTEAFF. For the CDR3, the DNA is TGTGCCAGCAGCCCCGGGGAGGGTGTGAACACTGAAGCTTTCTTT.

This clone was counted a few times. The chain recombines TRBV3-1 (or the pseudogene TRBV3-2) with TRBJ1-1, with D unclear. The CDR3 is made up of 12 amino acids. Germline V gene sequence: CDR1 LGHDT, CDR2 YNNKEL (reference sequence). V lost 2 bases and J 5 bases, leaving 6 bases between the germline ends. Here the CDR3 DNA reads TGTGCCAGCAGCCAACGAACGACTGAAGCTTTCTTT. Protein: CASSQRTTEAFF.

The V call is TRBV18, the J call TRBJ2-4, with D possibly being TRBD2 (6 bases). Per germline, CDR1 KGHSH and CDR2 LQKENI. The V and J ends lost 1 base and 1 base respectively, with 11 bases between them. The CDR3 has 16 residues. In DNA, the CDR3 is TGTGCCAGCTCACCACTCGACAGCGGGGCCAAAAACATTCAGTACTTC. It codes for CASSPLDSGAKNIQYF.

J is TRBJ1-6 and V is TRBV28, with 8 bases lining up with TRBD1. Germline values: CDR1 MDHEN, CDR2 SYDVKM. This CDR3 spans 14 amino acids. After removal of 4 bases from V and 8 bases from J, the junction contained 4 bases not matched to a gene. The CDR3 loop is CASSSGQGYSPLHF. In nucleotides, the CDR3 is TGTGCCAGCAGTTCCGGACAGGGATATTCACCCCTCCACTTT. The variable domain in full, completed from reference TRBV28 and TRBJ1-6, reads DVKVTQSSRYLVKRTGEKVFLECVQDMDHENMFWYRQDPGLGLRLIYFSYDVKMKEKGDIPEGYSVSREKKERFSLILESASTNQTSMYLCASSSGQGYSPLHFGNGTRLTVT.

The chain carries TRBV19 and TRBJ2-7, with D maybe TRBD2 (6 bases). Per germline, CDR1 LNHDA and CDR2 SQIVND (reference sequence). Trimming left V 1 base short and J 4 bases short, with 11 bases between. The CDR3 contains 14 residues. The CDR3 is CASSIVGLPYEQYF. The CDR3 DNA follows: TGTGCCAGTAGTATAGTGGGACTGCCGTACGAGCAGTACTTC.

The rearrangement links TRBV4-1 to TRBJ1-5; no firm D call. This CDR3 spans 17 amino acids. Trimming cost V 0 bases and J 0 bases, with 12 bases left between them. Germline CDR1 is MGHRA and CDR2 is YSYEKL. The CDR3 nucleotides are TGCGCCAGCAGCCAAGATGGCCGCAGGAATAGCAATCAGCCCCAGCATTTT. It yields the protein CASSQDGRRNSNQPQHF.

The genes are TRBV7-2 and TRBJ1-5, with 8 bases aligning to TRBD1. The CDR3 is made up of 14 amino acids. From germline, CDR1 is SGHTA and CDR2 FQGNSA. After removal of 2 bases from V and 6 bases from J, the junction contained 3 bases not matched to a gene. Here the CDR3 DNA reads TGTGCCAGCAGCTTACAGGGGGCGATTCAGCCCCAGCATTTT. Encoded protein: CASSLQGAIQPQHF.

This chain uses TRBV13 with TRBJ1-2; D is undetermined. V was cut by 5 bases and J by 1 base, with 11 bases left in between. CDR1 and CDR2 from the germline V gene are PRHDT and FYEKMQ (reference sequence). The CDR3 totals 14 residues. The chain's CDR3 is CASSRPSLNYGYTF. CDR3 nucleotides: TGTGCCAGCAGCCGACCGTCTCTTAACTATGGCTACACCTTC.

This clone has only one observation. The chain has TRBV6-5 and TRBJ2-7; D possibly corresponds to TRBD2 (7 bases). Trimming cost V 6 bases and J 2 bases, with 17 bases left between them. Germline assignment: CDR1 MNHEY and CDR2 SVGAGI. This CDR3 has 15 amino acids. The CDR3 nucleotides are TGTGCCAGCAGCACTCGGGGGGCCCTCACCTACGAGCAGTACTTC. Translation gives CASSTRGALTYEQYF.

This CDR3 is CASSRQGGNTIYF. The CDR3 DNA reads as TGTGCCAGCTCACGACAGGGTGGAAACACCATATATTTT. The chain employs TRBV18 and TRBJ1-3; TRBD1 matches 7 bases. Germline lookup yields CDR1 KGHSH and CDR2 LQKENI. Trimming took 4 bases from V and 3 from J; bases not matched to a gene: 0. This CDR3 region has 13 residues.

The chain employs TRBV7-9 and TRBJ2-5, with D possibly matching TRBD2 (7 bases). The CDR3 is made up of 14 amino acids. With 3 bases removed from V and 4 bases from J, the gap between germline ends came to 12 bases. Germline CDR1 SEHNR, CDR2 FQNEAQ (reference sequence). CDR3: CASSFRGARETQYF. The CDR3 nucleotides are TGTGCCAGCAGCTTTCGGGGGGCGCGAGAGACCCAGTACTTC.

This chain uses TRBV27 with TRBJ2-3; maybe TRBD2 (5 bases). Germline V gene lookup returns CDR1 MNHEY and CDR2 SMNVEV (reference sequence). The CDR3 spans 15 residues. Between the trimmed V and J ends, which lost 3 bases and 1 base, there was a span of 11 bases. The CDR3 DNA follows: TGTGCCAGCAGTTTCTCGGGGAGACGCACAGATACGCAGTATTTT. As protein: CASSFSGRRTDTQYF.

The chain carries TRBV7-3 and TRBJ2-1; 11 nucleotides agree with TRBD2. The length of the CDR3 is 14 residues. V trimming: 3 bases; J trimming: 9 bases; junction bases outside the gene matches: 4. Germline V gene lookup returns CDR1 SGHTA and CDR2 FQGTGA. CDR3 DNA: TGTGCCAGCAGCTTCTTACTAGCGGGGGCTGAGCAGTTCTTC. This gives the protein CASSFLLAGAEQFF.

The chain combines TRBV6-1 with TRBJ1-1; D call uncertain. The V end was cut by 2 bases, the J end by 1 base, with 5 bases between. Germline V gives CDR1 MNHNS, CDR2 SASEGT. CDR3 length equals 13 residues. In DNA form, the CDR3 reads TGTGCCAGCAGTGAACAAAAGAACACTGAAGCTTTCTTT. This sequence encodes CASSEQKNTEAFF.

The chain links TRBV9 to TRBJ2-3; D remains ambiguous. The V and J ends lost 0 bases and 2 bases respectively, with 13 bases between them. The CDR3 runs 16 residues. Germline loops: CDR1 SGDLS, CDR2 YYNGEE. Written as DNA, the CDR3 is TGTGCCAGCAGCGTAGAGGGCAGTACCCTCACAGATACGCAGTATTTT. Its translation is CASSVEGSTLTDTQYF.

The chain is built from TRBV30 and TRBJ2-1; maybe TRBD1 (6 bases). Per the germline V gene, CDR1 is GTSNPN and CDR2 is SVGIG (reference sequence). The V end lost 3 bases, the J end lost 0 bases, and 9 bases lay between the germline ends. The CDR3 consists of 14 residues. CDR3: CAWSRTDSYNEQFF. The CDR3 nucleotides are TGTGCCTGGAGCCGGACAGACTCCTACAATGAGCAGTTCTTC.

This chain uses TRBV2 with TRBJ1-4; no clear D gene. V was clipped by 4 bases and J by 7 bases, with 7 bases between them. This CDR3 has 12 amino acids. Germline V gives CDR1 SNHLY, CDR2 FYNNEI. The CDR3 reads CASSAAREKLFF. The CDR3 nucleotides are TGTGCCAGCAGTGCCGCCCGTGAAAAACTGTTTTTT.

This clone appeared a few times. The chain combines TRBV20-1 with TRBJ2-2; the D is unclear. Trimming removed 4 bases from V and 6 bases from J, with 0 bases in between. The CDR3 is 9 residues long. Germline V lookup: CDR1 DFQATT, CDR2 SNEGSKA (reference sequence). The CDR3 is CSATGELFF. The CDR3, as DNA: TGCAGTGCTACCGGGGAGCTGTTTTTT.

The chain employs TRBV4-3 and TRBJ1-4, with 11 positions matching TRBD1. V lost 3 bases, J lost 8 bases, and 5 bases stayed unmatched. The CDR3 has 15 residues. Germline V gives CDR1 LGHNA, CDR2 YSLEER. CDR3 in DNA: TGCGCCAGCAGCCAGGGGACAGGGGGTTTGGAAAAACTGTTTTTT. Translating gives CASSQGTGGLEKLFF.